This T cell receptor (beta chain) stems from a study of blood T cell repertoires in COVID-19. Clones were read by immunoSEQ multiplex PCR, and TCRdb kept only the in-frame ones, dropping some. This sample has 200,000 to 250,000 clones, with about 86% found just once. Input material: PBMCs or T cells enriched from blood (not recorded which). The sequence derives from a woman between 50 and 59 years old in a cohort exposed to, infected with or recovered from COVID-19 (not recorded which).

CDR3 bases: TGTGCCAGCAGCTTACAGGTCGTGGCAGGGGCCCAGAAAGAGACCCAGTACTTC. The encoded protein is CASSLQVVAGAQKETQYF. V gene TRBV7-2 combines with J gene TRBJ2-5, with D tentatively TRBD1 (6 bases). CDR3 length equals 18 residues. V was shortened by 2 bases and J by 3 bases, with 22 bases between the two germline ends. The germline V gene has CDR1 SGHTA and CDR2 FQGNSA.